The sequence of this T cell receptor beta chain was determined in a study of metastatic and nonmetastatic thyroid tumors. Overall study: From malignant and benign thyroid patients, repertoires in blood and in tumor or nodule tissue were compared. The study, taken as a whole, reports: Relative to benign nodules, malignant thyroid tumors were reportedly characterized by significantly elevated TCR beta diversity in blood and tumor.

Before thyroid surgery, none of the patients had received any treatment. Study processing details: Differences in CDR3 between clinicopathological groups were drawn on to build a classifier intended to discriminate distant-metastatic papillary thyroid cancer patients. MiXCR reprocessed the PCR reads for TCRdb. TCRdb, not the authors, supplied the V and J calls. The sample shows some 20,000 clones, about 27% of them seen only once. The sample holds a few counts of this clone. What it recognizes is unknown. Sequencing was performed on tumor tissue. The TCR sequence derives from a female donor with papillary thyroid cancer or a benign thyroid nodule (not recorded which). Some clones in this sample may be carry-over from other donors' samples.

The CDR3 sequence is CASSFLGQGSYNEQFF. For the CDR3, the DNA is TGTGCCAGCAGTTTCCTCGGACAGGGGTCCTACAATGAGCAGTTCTTC. This chain joins TRBV27 and TRBJ2-1; 9 bases fit TRBD1. Germline loops: CDR1 MNHEY, CDR2 SMNVEV (reference sequence). V dropped 3 bases and J dropped 1; count of bases not matched to a gene: 4. This CDR3 has 16 residues.